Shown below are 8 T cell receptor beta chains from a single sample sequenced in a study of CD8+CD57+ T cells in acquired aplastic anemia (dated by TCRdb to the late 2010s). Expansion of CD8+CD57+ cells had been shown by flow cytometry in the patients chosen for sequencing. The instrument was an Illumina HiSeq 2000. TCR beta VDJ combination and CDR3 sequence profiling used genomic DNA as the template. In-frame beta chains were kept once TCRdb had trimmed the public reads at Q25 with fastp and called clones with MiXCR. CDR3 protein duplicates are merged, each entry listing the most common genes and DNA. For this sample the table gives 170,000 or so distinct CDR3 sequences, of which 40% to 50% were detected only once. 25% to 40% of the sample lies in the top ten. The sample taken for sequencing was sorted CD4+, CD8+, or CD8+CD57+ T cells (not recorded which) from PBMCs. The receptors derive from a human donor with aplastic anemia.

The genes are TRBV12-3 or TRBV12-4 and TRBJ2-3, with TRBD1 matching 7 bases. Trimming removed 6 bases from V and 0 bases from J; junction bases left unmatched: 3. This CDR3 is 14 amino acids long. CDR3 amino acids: CASRWTGSTDTQYF. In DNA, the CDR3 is TGTGCCAGCAGGTGGACAGGTAGCACAGATACGCAGTATTTT.

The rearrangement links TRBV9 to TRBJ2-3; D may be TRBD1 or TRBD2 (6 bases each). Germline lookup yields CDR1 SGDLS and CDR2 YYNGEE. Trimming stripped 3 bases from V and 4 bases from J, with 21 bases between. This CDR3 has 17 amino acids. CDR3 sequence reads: CASSALFGGGEADTQYF. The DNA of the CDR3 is TGTGCCAGCAGCGCCCTCTTCGGGGGCGGGGAAGCAGATACGCAGTATTTT.

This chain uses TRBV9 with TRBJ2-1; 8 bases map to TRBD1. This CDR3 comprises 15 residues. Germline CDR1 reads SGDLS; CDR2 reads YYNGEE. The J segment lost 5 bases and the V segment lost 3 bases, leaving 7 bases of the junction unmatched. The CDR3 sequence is CASSAGGQGNNEQFF. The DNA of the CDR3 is TGTGCCAGCAGCGCGGGTGGACAGGGAAACAATGAGCAGTTCTTC.

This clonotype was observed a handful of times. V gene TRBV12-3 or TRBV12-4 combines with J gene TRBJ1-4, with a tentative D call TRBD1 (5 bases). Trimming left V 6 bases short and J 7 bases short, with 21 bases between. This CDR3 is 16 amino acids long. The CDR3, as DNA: TGTGCCAGCAGCCCCGGGGTGGGGGGATTAAGTGAAAAACTGTTTTTT. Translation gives CASSPGVGGLSEKLFF.

The DNA of the CDR3 is TGTGCCAGCAGCTTATATAACAGGGAGAACACTGAAGCTTTCTTT. This codes for CASSLYNRENTEAFF. The V call is TRBV7-2, the J call TRBJ1-1; D is perhaps TRBD1 (6 bases). The CDR3 contains 15 residues. The V and J ends lost 2 bases and 1 base respectively, with 11 bases between them. Germline loops: CDR1 SGHTA, CDR2 FQGNSA.

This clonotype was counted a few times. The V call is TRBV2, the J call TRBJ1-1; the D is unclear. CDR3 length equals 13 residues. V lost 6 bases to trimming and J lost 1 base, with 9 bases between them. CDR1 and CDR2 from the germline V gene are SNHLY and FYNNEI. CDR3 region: CASSQEGNTEAFF. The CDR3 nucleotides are TGTGCCAGCAGCCAGGAGGGGAACACTGAAGCTTTCTTT.

This chain's CDR3 is CASSLRQGAQQETQYF. The CDR3 DNA is TGTGCCAGCAGCCTCAGACAGGGGGCGCAGCAAGAGACCCAGTACTTC. The chain carries TRBV5-4 and TRBJ2-5; the match to TRBD1 covers 10 bases. CDR1 is SGHNT and CDR2 is YYREEE in the germline V gene (reference sequence). The J segment lost 2 bases and the V segment lost 4 bases, leaving 8 bases of the junction unmatched. The CDR3 length is 16 residues. Based on the CDR3 plus reference TRBV5-4 and TRBJ2-5, the full variable domain is ETGVTQSPTHLIKTRGQQVTLRCSSQSGHNTVSWYQQALGQGPQFIFQYYREEENGRGNFPPRFSGLQFPNYSSELNVNALELDDSALYLCASSLRQGAQQETQYFGPGTRLLVL.

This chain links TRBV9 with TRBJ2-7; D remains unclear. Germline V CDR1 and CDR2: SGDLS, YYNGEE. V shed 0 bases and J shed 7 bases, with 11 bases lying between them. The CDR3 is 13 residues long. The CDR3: CASSVVQVGEQYF. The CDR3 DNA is TGTGCCAGCAGCGTAGTCCAGGTTGGAGAGCAGTACTTC.